The TCR beta chain described here comes from a study of cytomegalovirus exposure and HLA in healthy donors. The V segment lost 3 bases and the J segment 4 bases; nucleotides outside the gene matches: 5. Germline loops: CDR1 SGHTA, CDR2 FQGNSA. This CDR3 has 15 residues. The PCR used 60 Vbeta and 13 Jbeta primers. Method: immunoSEQ multiplex PCR; TCRdb's copy keeps in-frame clones and lacks some. The repertoire holds around 200,000 clones, with around three quarters as singletons. Sequencing was carried out using PBMCs. The sequence was collected from a boy aged 10-17 years in good health and CMV-seronegative. The rearrangement joins TRBV7-2 to TRBJ1-4; the match to TRBD1 covers 7 bases. The CDR3 sequence: CASSFTTGLNEKLFF. DNA of the CDR3: TGTGCCAGCAGCTTTACGACAGGGCTTAATGAAAAACTGTTTTTT.